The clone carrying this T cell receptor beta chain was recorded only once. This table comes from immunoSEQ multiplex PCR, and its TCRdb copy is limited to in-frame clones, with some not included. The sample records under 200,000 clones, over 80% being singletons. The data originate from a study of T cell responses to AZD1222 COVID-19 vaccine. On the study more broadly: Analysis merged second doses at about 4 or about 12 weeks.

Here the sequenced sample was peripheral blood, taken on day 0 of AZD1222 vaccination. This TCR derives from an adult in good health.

The CDR3 DNA sequence: TGTGCCAGCAGTGAACAGGGACCAACTAATGAAAAACTGTTTTTT. Its translation is CASSEQGPTNEKLFF. V usage is TRBV2 and J usage is TRBJ1-4, with D possibly TRBD1 on 5 matching bases. Germline V lookup: CDR1 SNHLY, CDR2 FYNNEI. Trimming took off 2 bases at V and 0 bases at J, with 7 bases between the two ends. The CDR3 extends over 15 amino acids.